The present T cell receptor (beta chain) was sequenced within a study of blood T cell repertoires in COVID-19. Per the germline V gene, CDR1 is ENHRY and CDR2 is SYGVKD. The CDR3 has 12 amino acids. Trimming stripped 10 bases from V and 8 bases from J, with 17 bases between. Assay used: immunoSEQ multiplex PCR; TCRdb lists only in-frame clones, some missing. Altogether some 70,000 clones are present, roughly 88% being singletons, with the ten largest covering less than 9%. Material for sequencing was peripheral blood. The rearrangement uses TRBV10-3 and TRBJ1-2; a weak D match, TRBD1 (5 bases). This clonotype was obtained from a man aged 25 to 45 with acute or convalescent COVID-19. The DNA for the CDR3 is TGTGCCAGCACCCAGGGTGTGGACGGCTACACCTTC. As protein: CASTQGVDGYTF.